This T cell receptor (beta chain) was profiled in a study of T cells after yellow fever vaccination. Whole-study findings and limits: Sorted repertoires could include abundant contaminating clonotypes from bulk cells.

There are 13 residues in the CDR3. V was shortened by 0 bases and J by 4 bases, with 7 bases between the two germline ends. CDR1 DFQATT and CDR2 SNEGSKA come from the germline V gene (reference sequence). UMIs and a universal primer site were added when TCR cDNA was made by 5'RACE template switching. Each CDR3 protein gets one entry after TCRdb re-called the 5' RACE reads with MiXCR. This table holds 55,000 to 70,000 distinct CDR3 sequences, just over 6.5% found once. This clonotype was detected many times. The antigen is not known. The rearrangement uses TRBV20-1 and TRBJ1-3; D uncertain. The source of this sequence is a young man who received the YFV17D yellow fever vaccine. The sample here was CD8+ T cells sorted from PBMCs, taken 35 to 50 days after the first yellow fever vaccination. The DNA of the CDR3 is TGCAGTGCTAGAGACACCTGGGGAAACACCATATATTTT. This codes for CSARDTWGNTIYF.